This T cell receptor beta chain was sequenced in a study of early T cells in non-severe SARS-CoV-2 infection (dated by TCRdb to the early 2020s). Describing the broader study: TCR sequencing used bulk RNA from unsorted whole blood, so alpha and beta chains could not be paired.

A remark on this clonotype: It lacks a known antigen. The sample holds no much larger clone one base away, and base qualities are not on file.

The protocol used for the library was 5' RACE. Instrument used: NextSeq 500. Unique molecular identifiers were attached to individual cDNA molecules in the TCR library protocol so that sequencing error and PCR bias could be corrected. TCR alpha and beta chains were both sequenced, and the abundances of alpha and beta sequences in each sample were closely correlated with each other. On the study's bioinformatics: V gene, J gene and CDR3 annotation of TCR sequences was performed with Decombinator V4. TCRs were defined as expanded if a significant change between any two time points was detected under a Poisson model with p below 0.0001. TCR abundances were normalised to the total number of TCRs sequenced per sample and were expressed as counts per million. TRAV1-2 paired with TRAJ12, TRAJ20 or TRAJ33 defined MAIT TCRs, while TRAV10 paired with TRAJ18 defined iNKT TCRs. A search of VDJdb, accessed on 1 November 2021, was run for TCRs annotated to CMV, EBV and SARS-CoV-2, with TCRs annotated for multiple antigens excluded. TCRdb's own reprocessing of the public reads used fastp at Q25 and MiXCR and kept productive beta chains. Entries that share a CDR3 protein sequence are merged under the most common genes and DNA. These V and J calls originate from TCRdb's pipeline instead of the authors' own analysis. A total of about 43,000 distinct CDR3 sequences appear in this sample, roughly a tenth of them only once. The biggest ten clones account for 9.5% to 10% of the sample.

CDR1 MNHEY and CDR2 SVGAGI are derived from the germline V gene. The CDR3, cysteine through phenylalanine, is 14 amino acids long. Left in the record is the CDR3 DNA by itself, 42 bases read in frame from the first base. Here V drops 2 bases and J drops 4 bases, and the junction holds 5 bases not matched to any gene. Set within a cohort of healthcare workers in London, UK, this nested case-control study involved weekly PCR testing of nasopharyngeal swabs along with blood sampling. Healthcare workers were recruited during the week of the UK lockdown, between 23 and 31 March 2020, and followed weekly for up to roughly 15 weeks. Points the paper makes about the study in general: Matching against VDJdb was skewed toward anti-spike CD8 responses, likely underestimated virus-specific expansions, and missed private and CD4 specificities.

The sequence came from an adult who was a healthcare worker with PCR-confirmed SARS-CoV-2 infection or an uninfected control (not recorded which). In this chain, TRBV6-5 is recombined with TRBJ2-7, with 7 middle bases fitting TRBD2. What was sequenced was whole blood. In nucleotide form, the sequence is TGTGCCAGCAGTTACCGATCTAGCGGTTACGAGCAGTACTTC. Its product reads: CASSYRSSGYEQYF.